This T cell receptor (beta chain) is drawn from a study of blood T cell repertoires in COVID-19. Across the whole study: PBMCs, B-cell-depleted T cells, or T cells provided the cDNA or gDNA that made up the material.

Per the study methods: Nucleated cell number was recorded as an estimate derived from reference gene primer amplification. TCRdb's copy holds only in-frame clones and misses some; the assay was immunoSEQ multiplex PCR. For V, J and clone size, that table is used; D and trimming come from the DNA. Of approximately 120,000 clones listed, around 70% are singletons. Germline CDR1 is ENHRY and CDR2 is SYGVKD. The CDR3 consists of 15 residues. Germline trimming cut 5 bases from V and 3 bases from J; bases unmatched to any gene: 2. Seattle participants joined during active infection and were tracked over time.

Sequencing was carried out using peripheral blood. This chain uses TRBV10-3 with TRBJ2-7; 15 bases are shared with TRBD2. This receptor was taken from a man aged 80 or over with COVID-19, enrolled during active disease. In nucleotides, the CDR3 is TGTGCCATCAGTACGGGACTAGCGGGAGGCTACGAGCAGTACTTC. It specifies CAISTGLAGGYEQYF.